This T cell receptor (beta chain) is from a study of blood T cells in healthy people across ages. CDR1 SGDLS and CDR2 YYNGEE come from the germline V gene. CDR3 length equals 15 residues. Trimming shortened V by 4 bases and J by 4 bases, and 16 bases separated the two germline ends. A sample-barcoded 5' primer and a J-beta primer mix were used in a second PCR of roughly 7 to 11 cycles. TCRdb passed the 5' RACE reads through MiXCR, listing each CDR3 protein once. The table has 750,000 to 950,000 distinct CDR3 sequences, 53% seen once. This clonotype has ten or more counts. V gene TRBV9 combines with J gene TRBJ2-3, with TRBD2 as a possible D gene (5 bases). This TCR derives from a man older than 75 in good health. The sequencing sample was made of blood. The DNA of the CDR3 is TGTGCCAGCAGCCTCCTGCCCAAGGGAGCAGATACGCAGTATTTT. Amino acid sequence: CASSLLPKGADTQYF.